This T cell receptor (beta chain) was captured in a study of blood T cell repertoires in COVID-19. About the research overall: The study drew acute and convalescent COVID-19 samples from the United States, Italy and Spain. In each case, the material was cDNA or gDNA derived from T cells, B-cell-depleted T cells, or PBMCs.

This CDR3 spans 14 amino acids. V was cut by 6 bases and J by 1 base, with 7 bases left in between. The V gene's germline CDR1 is MNHEY and CDR2 SVGAGI. Enrollment of patients from Seattle took place during active infection, with longitudinal follow-up. Authors' analysis steps: Reference gene primer amplification gave estimated nucleated cell counts. Clones were sequenced by immunoSEQ multiplex PCR, and TCRdb holds only the in-frame ones, with some missing. That table is the source of V, J and clone size, and D and trimming were worked out from the DNA. The sample shows roughly 570,000 clones, 85% to 90% of them seen only once.

This TCR was recovered from a woman aged 45-65 years with COVID-19, enrolled during active disease. Sequenced input: peripheral blood. This chain joins TRBV6-5 and TRBJ2-6; weak D call: TRBD1 (5 bases). This CDR3 reads CASRDTSGANVLTF. CDR3 bases: TGTGCCAGCAGGGACACGTCTGGGGCCAACGTCCTGACTTTC.